This TCR beta chain is drawn from a study of shared T cell receptors in the human thymus. Germline CDR1 MGHRA, CDR2 YSYEKL. Trimming removed 1 base from V and 6 bases from J, with 13 bases in between. This CDR3 is built from 14 residues. Sequencing used immunoSEQ multiplex PCR; TCRdb keeps in-frame clones, though not all of them. This repertoire shows about 660,000 clones, around 89% found once; its top ten account for 0.008% to 0.011%. The sample was also linked to a second study, of human thymus T cells.

The V and J genes are TRBV4-1 and TRBJ2-7; a possible D gene is TRBD2 (6 bases). Sequencing used thymocytes. The sequence came from a boy less than two years old with a congenital heart defect. CDR3 amino acids: CASSQALLGGEQYF. The DNA of the CDR3 is TGCGCCAGCAGCCAAGCCTTATTGGGAGGCGAGCAGTACTTC.